This T cell receptor (beta chain) emerged from a study of OX40 agonist ivuxolimab in advanced cancers. Study-wide background: Patients got intravenous ivuxolimab at 0.01 to 10 mg/kg every 2 weeks. Three individuals attained partial responses, comprising one hepatocellular carcinoma case and two cutaneous melanoma cases.

Libraries were prepared by immunoSEQ multiplex PCR; TCRdb keeps only in-frame clonotypes and omits some of them. The data contain approximately 83,000 clones, 65% to 85% of them singletons. The CDR3 runs to 14 residues. Trimming stripped 3 bases from V and 5 bases from J, with 16 bases between. Germline-derived CDR1 and CDR2 are SQVTM and ANQGSEA. The chain carries TRBV29-1 and TRBJ1-2; D possibly corresponds to TRBD1 (5 bases). The sample was CD4+ or CD8+ T cells sorted from blood, taken in a trial of the OX40 agonist ivuxolimab. This sequence was found in an adult with an advanced solid tumor such as melanoma, head and neck, liver or kidney cancer. The CDR3, as DNA: TGCAGCGTTGATAAAGGGGATTCCGGATATGGCTACACCTTC. Its protein product is CSVDKGDSGYGYTF.